The 20 T cell receptor beta chains presented below share a single source sample, sequenced in a study of shared clonotypes between healthy human individuals. Clones were read by immunoSEQ multiplex PCR, and TCRdb kept only the in-frame ones, dropping some. The sample lists about 2.3 million clones, under 95% occurring once. Sequenced input: naive CD4+ T cells from PBMCs. Stated subset: CD45RA+ positively selected. These receptors all come from a man between 18 and 29 years old in good health. Some clones in this sample may be carry-over from other donors' samples.

The chain is built from TRBV11-3 and TRBJ2-3; D unresolved. This CDR3 contains 15 residues. Trimming removed 1 base at V and 2 bases at J, with 10 bases between. The germline V gene encodes CDR1 SGHNT and CDR2 YENEEA. The CDR3 DNA reads as TGTGCCAGCAGCTTAGGGATGCTGGCCACAGATACGCAGTATTTT. It specifies CASSLGMLATDTQYF.

The chain joins TRBV11-2 to TRBJ2-7; 8 bases fit TRBD2. Germline V gene data show CDR1 as SGHAT and CDR2 as FQNNGV. The CDR3 is 15 residues long. The junction had 7 bases not matched to a gene; V was cut back by 5 bases and J by 1 base. The CDR3 DNA follows: TGTGCCAGCAGCCAGCTCGGGGGGGGTTCCTACGAGCAGTACTTC. This codes for CASSQLGGGSYEQYF.

The rearrangement links TRBV5-4 to TRBJ1-1; TRBD1 might be the D (5 bases). This CDR3 is 15 amino acids long. The ends were cut back, 4 bases at V and 1 base at J, with 14 bases in the middle. Per the germline V gene, CDR1 is SGHNT and CDR2 is YYREEE (reference sequence). CDR3 sequence (DNA): TGTGCCAGCAGCGGTGGAGGGGCAGAGAACACTGAAGCTTTCTTT. It translates to CASSGGGAENTEAFF.

The chain combines TRBV28 with TRBJ1-1; 9 bases agree with TRBD1. V was clipped by 4 bases and J by 8 bases; unmatched bases: 11. The CDR3 extends over 15 amino acids. Germline V CDR1 and CDR2: MDHEN, SYDVKM. CDR3 amino acids: CASSSPGTGYGEAFF. Here the CDR3 DNA reads TGTGCCAGCAGTTCCCCCGGGACAGGGTACGGCGAAGCTTTCTTT.

The rearrangement uses TRBV11-2 and TRBJ1-5; tentative D call: TRBD1 (6 bases). V shed 5 bases and J shed 7 bases, with 18 bases lying between them. CDR1 is SGHAT, CDR2 FQNNGV, per germline. This CDR3 comprises 15 residues. The CDR3 loop is CASSQLQGRRQPQHF. The CDR3, as DNA: TGTGCCAGCAGCCAACTTCAGGGGAGGAGGCAGCCCCAGCATTTT.

The rearrangement links TRBV5-4 to TRBJ2-2; a possible D gene is TRBD1 (5 bases). Germline V gene sequence: CDR1 SGHNT, CDR2 YYREEE (reference sequence). CDR3 length: 15 residues. V was cut by 4 bases and J by 5 bases, with 15 bases left in between. The CDR3 reads CASSPVGRATGELFF. The CDR3 DNA follows: TGTGCCAGCAGCCCGGTCGGCAGGGCTACCGGGGAGCTGTTTTTT.

This sequence joins TRBV7-3 and TRBJ2-5, with no clear D. V dropped 3 bases and J dropped 3 bases, with 2 bases sitting between them. The CDR3 runs to 11 residues. Germline V gene sequence: CDR1 SGHTA, CDR2 FQGTGA. CDR3 coding DNA: TGTGCCAGCAGCTTCAAAGAGACCCAGTACTTC. It codes for CASSFKETQYF.

The chain's CDR3 is CASSLGALEDTIYF. Here the CDR3 DNA reads TGCGCCAGCAGCCTAGGGGCCCTGGAGGACACCATATATTTT. This chain connects TRBV4-3 to TRBJ1-3; weak D call: TRBD1 (5 bases). The CDR3 totals 14 residues. Looked up from germline, CDR1 is LGHNA and CDR2 is YSLEER. V shed 4 bases and J shed 8 bases, with 15 bases lying between them.

On this clone itself: Other DNA sequences in the same sample also yield this CDR3. The V call is TRBV6-5, the J call TRBJ2-7, with D tentatively TRBD1 (6 bases). Looked up from germline, CDR1 is MNHEY and CDR2 is SVGAGI. The V end was cut by 0 bases, the J end by 2 bases, with 11 bases between. The CDR3 covers 15 residues. CDR3 in DNA: TGTGCCAGCAGTTACTCGGCAGGGGTGGCCTACGAGCAGTACTTC. This translates into CASSYSAGVAYEQYF.

For this clone: Other DNA sequences in the sample encode the same CDR3. The CDR3 DNA sequence: TGCAGCGTTGACGGGACATCCCAAGAGACCCAGTACTTC. Translated: CSVDGTSQETQYF. The chain joins TRBV29-1 to TRBJ2-5; a weak D match, TRBD1 (6 bases). Per the germline V gene, CDR1 is SQVTM and CDR2 is ANQGSEA. V lost 3 bases and J 1 base, leaving 9 bases between the germline ends. This CDR3 is built from 13 residues.

V and J are TRBV2 and TRBJ2-5; D call uncertain. With 2 bases removed from V and 1 base from J, the gap between germline ends came to 8 bases. The CDR3 length is 14 residues. CDR1 is SNHLY and CDR2 is FYNNEI in the germline V gene. CDR3 sequence: CASSETAAQETQYF. CDR3 DNA sequence: TGTGCCAGCAGTGAAACAGCCGCCCAAGAGACCCAGTACTTC.

The rearrangement joins TRBV7-9 to TRBJ2-5; no clear D gene. This CDR3 spans 12 amino acids. Germline CDR1 is SEHNR and CDR2 is FQNEAQ (reference sequence). V was cut by 6 bases and J by 7 bases, with 12 bases left in between. The CDR3 coding sequence is TGTGCCAGCAGTTTACCCCTAGGGACCCAGTACTTC. Its translation: CASSLPLGTQYF.

The rearrangement uses TRBV29-1 and TRBJ2-3; a weak D match, TRBD2 (5 bases). This CDR3 contains 13 residues. Per germline, CDR1 SQVTM and CDR2 ANQGSEA. V lost 8 bases to trimming and J lost 6 bases, with 18 bases between them. CDR3 sequence: CSSATPRRDTQYF. Written as DNA, the CDR3 is TGCAGCTCGGCAACTCCTCGGAGGGATACGCAGTATTTT.

V is TRBV2 and J is TRBJ2-3; D is perhaps TRBD1 or TRBD2 (5 bases each). Germline CDR1 SNHLY, CDR2 FYNNEI. The V end was cut by 0 bases, the J end by 8 bases, with 9 bases between. The CDR3 is made up of 13 amino acids. This chain's CDR3 is CASSEASRGTQYF. The CDR3 DNA follows: TGTGCCAGCAGTGAAGCTTCGAGGGGTACGCAGTATTTT.

This rearrangement joins TRBV19 to TRBJ2-3; the D gene is possibly TRBD2 (6 bases). This CDR3 has 14 amino acids. Trimming removed 8 bases at V and 2 bases at J, with 14 bases between. In germline, CDR1 is LNHDA, CDR2 SQIVND (reference sequence). The CDR3 loop is CASRTGLTTDTQYF. CDR3 DNA sequence: TGTGCCAGTCGGACGGGACTGACCACAGATACGCAGTATTTT.

This rearrangement joins TRBV28 to TRBJ2-7; tentative D call: TRBD1 (5 bases). There are 14 residues in the CDR3. The V gene's germline CDR1 is MDHEN and CDR2 SYDVKM. V lost 7 bases and J lost 5, with 18 bases in between. The chain's CDR3 is CASIMGQGGDEQYF. CDR3 coding DNA: TGTGCCAGCATAATGGGGCAGGGTGGCGACGAGCAGTACTTC.

A note on this clone: The sample contains more than one DNA sequence encoding this CDR3. The CDR3 region has the DNA TGTGCCAGCAGCTTCGGGAGGCAAGAGACCCAGTACTTC. This sequence encodes CASSFGRQETQYF. The rearrangement links TRBV7-2 to TRBJ2-5, with 7 nucleotides matching TRBD2. The CDR3 extends over 13 amino acids. After removal of 3 bases from V and 2 bases from J, the junction contained 0 bases not matched to a gene. Germline V lookup: CDR1 SGHTA, CDR2 FQGNSA.

This clone was found once. The rearrangement links TRBV6-5 to TRBJ2-5; either TRBD1 or TRBD2 may fit D (5 bases each). This CDR3 has 12 amino acids. Per the germline V gene, CDR1 is MNHEY and CDR2 is SVGAGI. Trimming removed 2 bases from V and 4 bases from J, with 5 bases in between. The chain's CDR3 is CASSYGTETQYF. CDR3 in DNA: TGTGCCAGCAGTTACGGGACAGAGACCCAGTACTTC.

In DNA form, the CDR3 reads TGTGCCAGCAGCTTAGTGCCAGACACCCCCTACGAGCAGTACTTC. Its protein product is CASSLVPDTPYEQYF. The rearrangement joins TRBV7-3 to TRBJ2-7; D remains ambiguous. Germline CDR1 reads SGHTA; CDR2 reads FQGTGA. This CDR3 comprises 15 residues. Trimming pared 2 bases from V and 2 bases from J, leaving 13 bases between.

The rearrangement links TRBV6-6 to TRBJ1-2; no clear D. The length of the CDR3 is 13 residues. The V and J ends lost 5 bases and 8 bases respectively, with 15 bases between them. The V gene's germline CDR1 is MNHNY and CDR2 SVGAGI (reference sequence). CDR3 nucleotides: TGTGCCAGCAGTCCCCGTGGGCCGGGAGGCTACACCTTC. Its translation is CASSPRGPGGYTF.